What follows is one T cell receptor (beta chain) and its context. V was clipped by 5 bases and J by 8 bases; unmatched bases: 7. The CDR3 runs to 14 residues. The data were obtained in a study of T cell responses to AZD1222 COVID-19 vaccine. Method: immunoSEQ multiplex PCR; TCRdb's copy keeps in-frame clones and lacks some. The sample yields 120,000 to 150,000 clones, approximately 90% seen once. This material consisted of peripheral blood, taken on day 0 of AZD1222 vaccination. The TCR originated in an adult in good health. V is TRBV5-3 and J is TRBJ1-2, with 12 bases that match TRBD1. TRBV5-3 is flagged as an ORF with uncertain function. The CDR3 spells CARSMGQGAPGYTF. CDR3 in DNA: TGTGCCAGAAGTATGGGACAGGGGGCGCCGGGCTACACCTTC.